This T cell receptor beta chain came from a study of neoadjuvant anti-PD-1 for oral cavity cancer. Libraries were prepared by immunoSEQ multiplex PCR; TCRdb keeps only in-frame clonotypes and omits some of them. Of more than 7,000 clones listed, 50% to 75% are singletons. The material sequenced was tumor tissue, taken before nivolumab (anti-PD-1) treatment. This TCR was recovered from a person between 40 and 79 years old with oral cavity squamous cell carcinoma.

The CDR3 DNA reads as TGTGCCAGCAGTTTAAGTACGGGGGGACTTTACAATGAGCAGTTCTTC. It translates to CASSLSTGGLYNEQFF. The rearrangement links TRBV27 to TRBJ2-1, with TRBD2 matching 7 bases. The length of the CDR3 is 16 residues. With 2 bases clipped from V and 4 bases from J, the junction kept 8 bases outside the gene matches. CDR1 and CDR2 (germline): MNHEY, SMNVEV (reference sequence).